These T cell receptor beta chains were read from a single sample in a study of blood T cell repertoires in COVID-19. Profiled with immunoSEQ multiplex PCR; TCRdb holds only in-frame clones, not every one. The sample has 300,000 to 350,000 clones, approximately 86% seen once. Source material: PBMCs or T cells enriched from blood (not recorded which). These receptors all come from a woman aged 18-35 years who had recovered from COVID-19. CDR3s include the opening cysteine and the closing phenylalanine or tryptophan. The D gene is left open where the match is weak. Expanded clones are given a class, and other clones once, few, many or no size at all.

abundance: NA; j_gene: TRBJ1-5; d_gene: NA; v_gene: TRBV7-2; CDR3aa: CASSQSGNQPQHF; CDR3nt: TGTGCCAGCAGCCAATCAGGCAATCAGCCCCAGCATTTT
abundance: NA; j_gene: TRBJ1-1; d_gene: NA; v_gene: TRBV29-1; CDR3aa: CSVAGIDTEAFF; CDR3nt: TGCAGCGTTGCCGGGATCGACACTGAAGCTTTCTTT
abundance: NA; j_gene: TRBJ2-1; d_gene: TRBD2; v_gene: TRBV27; CDR3aa: CASSSPGGAGSEQFF; CDR3nt: TGTGCCAGCAGTAGTCCGGGGGGGGCCGGTAGTGAGCAGTTCTTC
abundance: NA; j_gene: TRBJ1-2; d_gene: TRBD1; v_gene: TRBV7-2; CDR3aa: CASSLVDRVGGYTF; CDR3nt: TGTGCCAGCAGCTTAGTCGACAGGGTCGGCGGCTACACCTTC
abundance: NA; j_gene: TRBJ1-2; d_gene: NA; v_gene: TRBV4-3; CDR3aa: CASSQEGGGRKANYGYTF; CDR3nt: TGCGCCAGCAGCCAAGAGGGGGGGGGACGGAAAGCTAACTATGGCTACACCTTC
abundance: NA; j_gene: TRBJ1-5; d_gene: NA; v_gene: TRBV5-1; CDR3aa: CASRLGAGNNQPQHF; CDR3nt: TGCGCCAGCAGACTGGGGGCAGGGAACAATCAGCCCCAGCATTTT
abundance: NA; j_gene: TRBJ2-3; d_gene: NA; v_gene: TRBV5-4; CDR3aa: CASTLGGGGHTDTQYF; CDR3nt: TGTGCCAGCACCCTCGGTGGCGGGGGACACACAGATACGCAGTATTTT
abundance: NA; j_gene: TRBJ2-7; d_gene: NA; v_gene: TRBV27; CDR3aa: CASSLLPLAGYEQYF; CDR3nt: TGTGCCAGCAGTTTACTCCCGCTAGCCGGCTACGAGCAGTACTTC
abundance: NA; j_gene: TRBJ2-1; d_gene: TRBD2; v_gene: TRBV5-4; CDR3aa: CASNSGTSDVNEQFF; CDR3nt: TGTGCCAGCAACTCCGGGACTAGCGATGTAAATGAGCAGTTCTTC
abundance: NA; j_gene: TRBJ1-2; d_gene: NA; v_gene: TRBV6-5; CDR3aa: CASTAGYGYTF; CDR3nt: TGTGCCAGCACAGCAGGCTATGGCTACACCTTC
abundance: NA; j_gene: TRBJ1-5; d_gene: NA; v_gene: TRBV2; CDR3aa: CASSVSGALGPQHF; CDR3nt: TGTGCCAGCAGTGTTAGTGGGGCTCTAGGGCCCCAGCATTTT
abundance: NA; j_gene: TRBJ2-1; d_gene: TRBD2; v_gene: TRBV24-1; CDR3aa: CATSDKLLAGGPLNEQFF; CDR3nt: TGTGCCACCAGTGACAAACTACTAGCGGGAGGGCCGCTCAATGAGCAGTTCTTC
abundance: NA; j_gene: TRBJ1-2; d_gene: NA; v_gene: TRBV2; CDR3aa: CATHRDGDVFGYTF; CDR3nt: TGTGCCACGCACAGGGATGGGGACGTCTTTGGCTACACCTTC
abundance: NA; j_gene: TRBJ1-1; d_gene: TRBD1; v_gene: TRBV28; CDR3aa: CASSTWDRGWMNTEAFF; CDR3nt: TGTGCCAGCAGTACATGGGACAGGGGATGGATGAACACTGAAGCTTTCTTT
abundance: NA; j_gene: TRBJ2-7; d_gene: NA; v_gene: TRBV19; CDR3aa: CASSIAPQGYYEQYF; CDR3nt: TGTGCCAGTAGTATAGCCCCCCAGGGGTACTACGAGCAGTACTTC
abundance: once; j_gene: TRBJ1-5; d_gene: NA; v_gene: TRBV6-6; CDR3aa: CASSFGEDQPQHF; CDR3nt: TGTGCCAGCAGTTTCGGGGAAGATCAGCCCCAGCATTTT
abundance: NA; j_gene: TRBJ1-5; d_gene: TRBD1; v_gene: TRBV7-8; CDR3aa: CASSYGTASNQPQHF; CDR3nt: TGTGCCAGCAGCTACGGGACAGCTAGCAATCAGCCCCAGCATTTT
abundance: NA; j_gene: TRBJ1-2; d_gene: TRBD1; v_gene: TRBV18; CDR3aa: CASSPPGQGAGYTF; CDR3nt: TGTGCCAGCTCACCCCCGGGACAGGGGGCAGGCTACACCTTC
abundance: medium-sized; j_gene: TRBJ1-5; d_gene: TRBD1; v_gene: TRBV2; CDR3aa: CASSGTGEDQPQHF; CDR3nt: TGTGCCAGCAGTGGGACAGGCGAGGACCAGCCCCAGCATTTT
abundance: NA; j_gene: TRBJ2-7; d_gene: NA; v_gene: TRBV25-1; CDR3aa: CATIKDNGYEQYF; CDR3nt: TGTGCCACCATTAAAGATAACGGCTACGAGCAGTACTTC
abundance: NA; j_gene: TRBJ2-2; d_gene: NA; v_gene: TRBV5-1; CDR3aa: CASSLAAGVNTGELFF; CDR3nt: TGCGCCAGCAGCTTGGCGGCAGGGGTAAACACCGGGGAGCTGTTTTTT
abundance: NA; j_gene: TRBJ2-7; d_gene: NA; v_gene: TRBV7-9; CDR3aa: CASSLEGGPTSIPYEQYF; CDR3nt: TGTGCCAGCAGCTTAGAGGGGGGGCCGACCTCGATCCCCTACGAGCAGTACTTC
abundance: NA; j_gene: TRBJ1-3; d_gene: TRBD1; v_gene: TRBV18; CDR3aa: CASSPRITGGSGNTIYF; CDR3nt: TGTGCCAGCTCACCACGGATAACAGGGGGCTCTGGAAACACCATATATTTT